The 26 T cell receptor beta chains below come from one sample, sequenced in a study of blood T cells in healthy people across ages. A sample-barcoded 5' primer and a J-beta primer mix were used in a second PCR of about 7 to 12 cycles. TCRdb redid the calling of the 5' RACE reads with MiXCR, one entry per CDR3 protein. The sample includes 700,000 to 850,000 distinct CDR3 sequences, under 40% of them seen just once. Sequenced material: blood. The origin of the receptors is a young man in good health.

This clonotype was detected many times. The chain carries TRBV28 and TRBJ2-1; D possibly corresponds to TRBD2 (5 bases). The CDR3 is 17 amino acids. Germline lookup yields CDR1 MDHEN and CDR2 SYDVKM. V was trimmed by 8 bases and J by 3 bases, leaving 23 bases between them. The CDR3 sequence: CASPPLGGSAIYNEQFF. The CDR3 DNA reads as TGTGCCAGCCCCCCATTAGGAGGATCCGCAATCTACAATGAGCAGTTCTTC.

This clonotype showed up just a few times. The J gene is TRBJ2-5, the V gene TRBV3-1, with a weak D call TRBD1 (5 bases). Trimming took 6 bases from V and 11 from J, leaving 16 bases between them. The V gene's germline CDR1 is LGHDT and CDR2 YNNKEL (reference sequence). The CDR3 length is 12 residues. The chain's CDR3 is CASRQTGSEQYF. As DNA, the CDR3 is TGTGCCAGCAGGCAAACAGGATCAGAGCAGTACTTC.

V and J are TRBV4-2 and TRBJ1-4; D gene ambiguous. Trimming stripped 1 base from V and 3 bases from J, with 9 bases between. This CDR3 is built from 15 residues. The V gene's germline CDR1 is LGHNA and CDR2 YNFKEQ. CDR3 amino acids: CASSQGRGSNEKLFF. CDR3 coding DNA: TGTGCCAGCAGCCAAGGTCGCGGGTCTAATGAAAAACTGTTTTTT.

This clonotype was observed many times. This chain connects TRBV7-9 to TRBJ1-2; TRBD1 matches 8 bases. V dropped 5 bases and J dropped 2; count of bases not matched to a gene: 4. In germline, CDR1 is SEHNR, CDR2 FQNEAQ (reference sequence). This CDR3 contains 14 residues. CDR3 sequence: CASSNRTGNYGYTF. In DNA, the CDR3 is TGTGCCAGCAGCAACAGGACAGGGAACTATGGCTACACCTTC.

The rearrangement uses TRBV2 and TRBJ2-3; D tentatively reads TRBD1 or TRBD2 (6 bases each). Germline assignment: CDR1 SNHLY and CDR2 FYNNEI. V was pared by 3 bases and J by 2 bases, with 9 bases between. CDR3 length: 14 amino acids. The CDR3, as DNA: TGTGCCAGCAGTGACCGGGGGCCCACAGATACGCAGTATTTT. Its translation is CASSDRGPTDTQYF.

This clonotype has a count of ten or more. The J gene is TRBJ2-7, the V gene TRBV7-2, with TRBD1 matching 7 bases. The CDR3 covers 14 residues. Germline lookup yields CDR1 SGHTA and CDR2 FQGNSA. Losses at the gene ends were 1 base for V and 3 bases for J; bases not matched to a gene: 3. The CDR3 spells CASSLVGQDYEQYF. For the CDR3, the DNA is TGTGCCAGCAGCTTAGTTGGACAGGACTACGAGCAGTACTTC.

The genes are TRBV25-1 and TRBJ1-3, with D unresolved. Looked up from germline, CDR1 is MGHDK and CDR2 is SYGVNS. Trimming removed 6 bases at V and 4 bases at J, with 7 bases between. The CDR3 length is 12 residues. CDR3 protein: CASRGNGNTIYF. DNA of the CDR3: TGTGCCAGCAGGGGGAACGGAAACACCATATATTTT.

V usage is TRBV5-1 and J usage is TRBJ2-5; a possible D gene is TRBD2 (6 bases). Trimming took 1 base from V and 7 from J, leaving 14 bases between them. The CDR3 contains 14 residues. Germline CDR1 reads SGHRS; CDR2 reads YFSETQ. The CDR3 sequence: CASSLTSPTGTQYF. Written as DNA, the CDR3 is TGCGCCAGCAGCTTGACTAGCCCTACAGGGACCCAGTACTTC.

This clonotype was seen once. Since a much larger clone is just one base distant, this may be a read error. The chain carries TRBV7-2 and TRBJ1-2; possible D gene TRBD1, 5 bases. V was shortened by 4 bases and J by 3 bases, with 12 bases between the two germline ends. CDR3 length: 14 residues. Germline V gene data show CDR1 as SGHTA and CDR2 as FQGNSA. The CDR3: CTSSSRGSYYGYTF. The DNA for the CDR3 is TGTACCAGCAGCTCGCGGGGCAGCTACTATGGCTACACCTTC.

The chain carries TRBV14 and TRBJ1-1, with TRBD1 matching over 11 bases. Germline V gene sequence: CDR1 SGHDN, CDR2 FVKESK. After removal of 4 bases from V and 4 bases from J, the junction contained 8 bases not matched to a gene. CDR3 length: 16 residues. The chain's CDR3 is CASSPQDRGRATEAFF. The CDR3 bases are TGTGCCAGCAGCCCTCAGGACAGGGGGCGCGCCACTGAAGCTTTCTTT.

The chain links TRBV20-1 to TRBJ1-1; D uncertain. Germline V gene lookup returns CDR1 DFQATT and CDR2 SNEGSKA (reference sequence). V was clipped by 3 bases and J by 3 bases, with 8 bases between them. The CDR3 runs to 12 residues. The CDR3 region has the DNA TGCAGTGCTAGTTACCCGGACACTGAAGCTTTCTTT. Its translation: CSASYPDTEAFF.

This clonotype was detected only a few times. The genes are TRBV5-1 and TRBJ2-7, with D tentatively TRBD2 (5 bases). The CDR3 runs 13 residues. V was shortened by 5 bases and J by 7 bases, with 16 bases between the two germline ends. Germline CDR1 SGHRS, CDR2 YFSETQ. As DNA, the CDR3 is TGCGCCAGCAGAGTGAGCGGTACCTTAGAGCAGTACTTC. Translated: CASRVSGTLEQYF.

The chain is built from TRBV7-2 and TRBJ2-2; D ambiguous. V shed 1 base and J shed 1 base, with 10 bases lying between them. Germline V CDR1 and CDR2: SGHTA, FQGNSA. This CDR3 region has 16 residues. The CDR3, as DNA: TGTGCCAGCAGCTTAGTCCGCAGGATGAACACCGGGGAGCTGTTTTTT. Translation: CASSLVRRMNTGELFF.

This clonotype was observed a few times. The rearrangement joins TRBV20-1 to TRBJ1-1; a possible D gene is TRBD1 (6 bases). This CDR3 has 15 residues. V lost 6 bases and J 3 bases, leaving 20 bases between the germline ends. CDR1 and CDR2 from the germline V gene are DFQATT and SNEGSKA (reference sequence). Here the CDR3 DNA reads TGCAGTGCACAACAACGGGGGCAGGGGTACACTGAAGCTTTCTTT. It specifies CSAQQRGQGYTEAFF.

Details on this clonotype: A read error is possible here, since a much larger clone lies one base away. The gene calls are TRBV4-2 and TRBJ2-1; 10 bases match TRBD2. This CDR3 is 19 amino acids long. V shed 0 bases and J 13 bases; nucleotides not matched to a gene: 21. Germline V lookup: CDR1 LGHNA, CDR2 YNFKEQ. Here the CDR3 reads CASSQDAATAGGRQETQFF. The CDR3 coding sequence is TGTGCCAGCAGCCAAGATGCAGCAACAGCGGGGGGGAGGCAAGAGACCCAGTTCTTC.

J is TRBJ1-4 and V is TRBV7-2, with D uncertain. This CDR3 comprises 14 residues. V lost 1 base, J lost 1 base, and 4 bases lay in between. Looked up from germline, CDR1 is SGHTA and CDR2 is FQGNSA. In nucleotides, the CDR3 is TGTGCCAGCAGCTTAGTCTTAACTAATGAAAAACTGTTTTTT. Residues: CASSLVLTNEKLFF.

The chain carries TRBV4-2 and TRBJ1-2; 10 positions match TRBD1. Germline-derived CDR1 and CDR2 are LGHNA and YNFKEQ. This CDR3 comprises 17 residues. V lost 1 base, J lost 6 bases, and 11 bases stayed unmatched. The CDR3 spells CASSQGSPGQGFNGYTF. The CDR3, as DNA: TGTGCCAGCAGCCAAGGGAGTCCGGGACAGGGGTTCAATGGCTACACCTTC.

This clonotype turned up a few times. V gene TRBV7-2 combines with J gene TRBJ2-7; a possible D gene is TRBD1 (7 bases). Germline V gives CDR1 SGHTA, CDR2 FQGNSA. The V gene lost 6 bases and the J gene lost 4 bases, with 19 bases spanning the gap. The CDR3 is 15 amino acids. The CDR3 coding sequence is TGTGCCAGCAGTCAGAAGACAGGGAGGCCTTACGAGCAGTACTTC. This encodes CASSQKTGRPYEQYF.

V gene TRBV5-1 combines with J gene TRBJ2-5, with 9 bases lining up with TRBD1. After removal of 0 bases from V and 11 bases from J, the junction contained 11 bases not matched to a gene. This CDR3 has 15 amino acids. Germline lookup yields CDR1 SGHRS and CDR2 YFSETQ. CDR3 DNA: TGCGCCAGCAGCTTGGTTGGGACAGGGTCCAATGAGCAGTACTTC. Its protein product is CASSLVGTGSNEQYF.

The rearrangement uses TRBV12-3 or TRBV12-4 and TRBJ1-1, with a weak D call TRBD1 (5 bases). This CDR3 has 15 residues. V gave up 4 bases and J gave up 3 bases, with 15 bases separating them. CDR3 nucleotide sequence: TGTGCCAGCAGTTCCCTGCGACAGACCCACACTGAAGCTTTCTTT. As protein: CASSSLRQTHTEAFF.

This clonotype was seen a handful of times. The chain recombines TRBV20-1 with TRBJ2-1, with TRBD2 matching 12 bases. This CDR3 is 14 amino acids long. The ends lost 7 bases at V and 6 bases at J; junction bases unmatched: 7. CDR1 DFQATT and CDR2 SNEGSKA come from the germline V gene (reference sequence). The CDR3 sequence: CSVNPTSGGNEQFF. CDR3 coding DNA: TGCAGTGTTAACCCGACTAGCGGGGGCAATGAGCAGTTCTTC.

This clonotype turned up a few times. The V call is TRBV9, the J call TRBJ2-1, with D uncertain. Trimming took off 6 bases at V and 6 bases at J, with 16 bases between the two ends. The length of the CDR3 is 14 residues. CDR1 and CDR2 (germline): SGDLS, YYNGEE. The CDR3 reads CASTKTDSRNEQFF. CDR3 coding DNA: TGTGCCAGCACTAAAACCGATTCTCGCAATGAGCAGTTCTTC.

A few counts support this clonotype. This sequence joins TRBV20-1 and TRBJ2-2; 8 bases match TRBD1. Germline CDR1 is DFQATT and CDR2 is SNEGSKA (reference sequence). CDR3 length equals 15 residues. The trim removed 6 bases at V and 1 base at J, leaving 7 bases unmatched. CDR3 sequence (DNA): TGCAGTGCAGAGGCCGGGACAGGGAACACCGGGGAGCTGTTTTTT. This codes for CSAEAGTGNTGELFF.

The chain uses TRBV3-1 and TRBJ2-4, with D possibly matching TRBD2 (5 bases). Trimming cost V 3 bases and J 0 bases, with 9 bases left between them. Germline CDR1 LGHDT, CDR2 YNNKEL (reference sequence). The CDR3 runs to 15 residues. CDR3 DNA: TGTGCCAGCAGCCAGGACTCGCTAGCCAAAAACATTCAGTACTTC. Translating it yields CASSQDSLAKNIQYF.

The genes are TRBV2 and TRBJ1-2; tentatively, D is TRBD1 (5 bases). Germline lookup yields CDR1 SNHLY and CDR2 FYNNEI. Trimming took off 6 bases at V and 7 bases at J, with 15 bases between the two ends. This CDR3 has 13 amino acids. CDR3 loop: CASSAGTLGGYTF. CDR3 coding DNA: TGTGCCAGCAGCGCAGGGACCCTCGGTGGCTACACCTTC. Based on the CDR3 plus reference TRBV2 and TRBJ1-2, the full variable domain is EPEVTQTPSHQVTQMGQEVILRCVPISNHLYFYWYRQILGQKVEFLVSFYNNEISEKSEIFDDQFSVERPDGSNFTLKIRSTKLEDSAMYFCASSAGTLGGYTFGSGTRLTVV.

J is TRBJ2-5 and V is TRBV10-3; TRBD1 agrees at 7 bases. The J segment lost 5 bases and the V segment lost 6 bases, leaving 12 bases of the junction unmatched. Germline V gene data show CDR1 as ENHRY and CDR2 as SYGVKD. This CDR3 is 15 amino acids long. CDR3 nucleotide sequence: TGTGCCATCAGCGGTTCCGGACAGGACATCGAGACCCAGTACTTC. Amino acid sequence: CAISGSGQDIETQYF.